The 11 T cell receptor beta chains listed next were all sequenced from one sample in a study of T cell repertoires in cytomegalovirus infection. TCRdb analysed the reads with MiXCR anew, one entry per CDR3 protein. The sample contains around 630,000 distinct CDR3 sequences, approximately 25% of which appear only once. The specimen was CD8+ T cells from PBMCs. The source of these receptors is a human donor in good health (CMV status not recorded). Some clones in this sample may be carry-over from other donors' samples.

This chain connects TRBV3-1 to TRBJ2-1, with 7 nucleotides matching TRBD1. The trim removed 1 base at V and 2 bases at J, leaving 8 bases unmatched. The CDR3 consists of 17 residues. Germline CDR1 LGHDT, CDR2 YNNKEL (reference sequence). The CDR3 nucleotides read TGTGCCAGCAGCCAAGGGGCCGGGACAGCCCCCTACAATGAGCAGTTCTTC. This sequence encodes CASSQGAGTAPYNEQFF.

This rearrangement joins TRBV7-2 to TRBJ1-1; weak D call: TRBD1 (5 bases). The CDR3 is 17 residues long. V lost 4 bases, J lost 3 bases, and 21 bases lay in between. Germline loops: CDR1 SGHTA, CDR2 FQGNSA. The CDR3 region is CTSSSPGERKWDTEAFF. The CDR3 DNA sequence: TGTACCAGCAGCTCCCCGGGGGAAAGAAAGTGGGACACTGAAGCTTTCTTT.

Remarks on this clonotype: The junction does not match germline at one end; this may be a read error. This chain's CDR3 is CTSSWTGGYEQFF. The CDR3 coding sequence is TGTACCAGCAGCTGGACAGGGGGCTATGAGCAGTTCTTC. V usage is TRBV14 and J usage is TRBJ2-1; the match to TRBD1 covers 11 bases. CDR3 length: 13 residues. Germline CDR1 and CDR2: SGHDN and FVKESK.

The V and J genes are TRBV12-3 or TRBV12-4 and TRBJ1-1; TRBD1 might be the D (6 bases). V was cut by 5 bases and J by 3 bases, with 16 bases left in between. This CDR3 contains 15 residues. The CDR3 coding sequence is TGTGCCAGCAGTCACCACAGGGCCGGTCACACTGAAGCTTTCTTT. As protein: CASSHHRAGHTEAFF.

The chain carries TRBV20-1 and TRBJ2-5; 7 nucleotides agree with TRBD1. CDR1 and CDR2 (germline): DFQATT, SNEGSKA (reference sequence). The CDR3 covers 16 residues. The trim removed 5 bases at V and 0 bases at J, leaving 12 bases unmatched. The DNA for the CDR3 is TGCAGTGCTCGACCCCGGACAGGAGTGTACCAAGAGACCCAGTACTTC. Its protein is CSARPRTGVYQETQYF.

This clonotype has only a few counts. V gene TRBV28 combines with J gene TRBJ1-2, with 8 bases that match TRBD1. The CDR3 spans 15 residues. In germline, CDR1 is MDHEN, CDR2 SYDVKM. The V segment lost 5 bases and the J segment 0 bases; nucleotides outside the gene matches: 5. The DNA of the CDR3 is TGTGCCAGCAGTCCTTACAGGGGGACTAACTATGGCTACACCTTC. Amino acids: CASSPYRGTNYGYTF.

In its sample, this clonotype was seen many times. The rearrangement uses TRBV7-8 and TRBJ1-1; no firm D call. The V gene lost 2 bases and the J gene lost 0 bases, with 16 bases spanning the gap. Looked up from germline, CDR1 is SGHVS and CDR2 is FQNEAQ. The CDR3 extends over 17 amino acids. This CDR3 is CASSLSLPSGLNTEAFF. In DNA form, the CDR3 reads TGTGCCAGCAGCTTAAGCTTACCCTCCGGGTTGAACACTGAAGCTTTCTTT.

The V and J genes are TRBV6-5 and TRBJ1-1; the D is unclear. Germline CDR1 and CDR2: MNHEY and SVGAGI. V lost 0 bases and J lost 8, with 10 bases in between. The CDR3 runs to 13 residues. Here the CDR3 DNA reads TGTGCCAGCAGTTACTCGTCAGGCTACGAAGCTTTCTTT. Amino acids: CASSYSSGYEAFF.

Points on this clonotype: This may be a read error: a much more frequent sequence differs by one nucleotide. The chain links TRBV7-2 to TRBJ2-7; D is ambiguous. V lost 2 bases, J lost 2 bases, and 10 bases lay in between. CDR3 length equals 14 residues. CDR1 SGHTA and CDR2 FQGNSA come from the germline V gene. The CDR3: CASSLPDHTYEQYV. CDR3 DNA sequence: TGTGCCAGCAGCTTACCGGATCACACCTACGAGCAGTACGTC.

This clonotype was detected only a few times. The chain uses TRBV27 and TRBJ1-6, with a tentative D call TRBD1 (5 bases). Germline-derived CDR1 and CDR2 are MNHEY and SMNVEV (reference sequence). The V gene lost 2 bases and the J gene lost 10 bases, with 12 bases spanning the gap. This CDR3 contains 14 residues. CDR3 residues: CASSLRGIISPLHF. The CDR3 DNA reads as TGTGCCAGCAGTTTAAGGGGAATTATATCACCCCTCCACTTT.

Many counts were recorded for this clonotype. The chain recombines TRBV7-2 with TRBJ2-2, with D possibly matching TRBD2 (5 bases). Per germline, CDR1 SGHTA and CDR2 FQGNSA. V lost 5 bases, J lost 0 bases, and 16 bases lay in between. The CDR3 covers 17 residues. The CDR3 nucleotides read TGTGCCAGCAGCCCTCCGGAGGCCCAATCGAACACCGGGGAGCTGTTTTTT. Amino acids: CASSPPEAQSNTGELFF.